A single sample gave rise to the 29 T cell receptor beta chains below, sequenced in a study of T cells after yellow fever vaccination. TCRdb reprocessed the 5' RACE reads with MiXCR, giving one entry per CDR3 protein. The table records 300,000 to 400,000 distinct CDR3 sequences, 8.7% of them present only once. The sequencing here drew on PBMCs, taken on the day of the first yellow fever vaccination. The receptor source for this set is a man between 18 and 35 years old who received the YFV17D yellow fever vaccine.

In this sample, this clonotype turned up many times. This chain links TRBV5-1 with TRBJ1-2; no definite D call. Germline values: CDR1 SGHRS, CDR2 YFSETQ. The ends were cut back, 1 base at V and 5 bases at J, with 12 bases in the middle. CDR3 size: 14 residues. The CDR3 DNA sequence: TGCGCCAGCAGCTTGACAGCCGATCCTTATGGCTACACCTTC. This gives the protein CASSLTADPYGYTF.

The chain combines TRBV20-1 with TRBJ2-3; 9 nucleotides agree with TRBD2. Germline V CDR1 and CDR2: DFQATT, SNEGSKA (reference sequence). The CDR3 sequence is 14 residues long. The V segment lost 2 bases and the J segment 0 bases; nucleotides outside the gene matches: 0. CDR3: CSARSGGSTDTQYF. CDR3 bases: TGCAGTGCTAGAAGCGGGGGGAGCACAGATACGCAGTATTTT.

This clonotype was found many times. This sequence joins TRBV5-5 and TRBJ2-7, with D possibly matching TRBD1 (6 bases). V was trimmed by 0 bases and J by 3 bases, leaving 10 bases between them. Per the germline V gene, CDR1 is SGHKS and CDR2 is YYEKEE (reference sequence). The CDR3 extends over 14 amino acids. For the CDR3, the DNA is TGTGCCAGCAGCTTGGGGACAGAGGGCTACGAGCAGTACGTC. Translating gives CASSLGTEGYEQYV.

This chain joins TRBV7-2 and TRBJ1-4; D unresolved. CDR3 size: 13 residues. Deletions cut 7 bases from V and 5 bases from J, with 11 bases between. Germline-derived CDR1 and CDR2 are SGHTA and FQGNSA. CDR3 amino acids: CASTRDVNEKLFF. In nucleotides, the CDR3 is TGTGCCAGCACGAGAGATGTAAATGAAAAACTGTTTTTT.

This clonotype turned up a few times. The chain uses TRBV5-6 and TRBJ2-1, with 8 bases matching TRBD1. The germline CDR1 and CDR2 sequences are SGHDT and YYEEEE. Losses at the gene ends were 4 bases for V and 7 bases for J; bases not matched to a gene: 4. The CDR3 totals 13 residues. The CDR3 sequence is CASSIRQGNEQFF. The CDR3 nucleotides read TGTGCCAGCAGCATAAGACAGGGGAATGAGCAGTTCTTC.

The chain joins TRBV7-3 to TRBJ2-3; TRBD1 agrees at 9 bases. V trimming: 5 bases; J trimming: 2 bases; junction bases outside the gene matches: 5. The CDR3 runs 15 residues. Per the germline V gene, CDR1 is SGHTA and CDR2 is FQGTGA. The CDR3 region is CASSRGTGSTDTQYF. CDR3 in DNA: TGTGCCAGCAGCCGGGGGACAGGGTCCACAGATACGCAGTATTTT.

The CDR3 nucleotides are TGTGCCAGCAGCTTAGTAGAATATGGCTACACCTTC. Translating gives CASSLVEYGYTF. The V call is TRBV7-9, the J call TRBJ1-2, with no clear D. CDR3 length: 12 residues. The germline V gene has CDR1 SEHNR and CDR2 FQNEAQ (reference sequence). With 1 base removed from V and 5 bases from J, the gap between germline ends came to 5 bases.

This clonotype was observed a handful of times. This chain connects TRBV5-6 to TRBJ2-1; the D is unclear. The V and J ends lost 0 bases and 5 bases respectively, with 9 bases between them. The CDR3 sequence is 14 residues long. The germline gives CDR1 SGHDT, CDR2 YYEEEE. The CDR3 is CASSLGWLNNEQFF. CDR3 nucleotides: TGTGCCAGCAGCTTGGGATGGCTAAACAATGAGCAGTTCTTC. Together with reference TRBV5-6 and TRBJ2-1, the CDR3 gives the full variable domain: DAGVTQSPTHLIKTRGQQVTLRCSPKSGHDTVSWYQQALGQGPQFIFQYYEEEERQRGNFPDRFSGHQFPNYSSELNVNALLLGDSALYLCASSLGWLNNEQFFGPGTRLTVL.

The chain combines TRBV18 with TRBJ1-6, with D uncertain. Germline V gives CDR1 KGHSH, CDR2 LQKENI. The CDR3 extends over 14 amino acids. Trimming shortened V by 6 bases and J by 8 bases, and 14 bases separated the two germline ends. Here the CDR3 DNA reads TGTGCCAGCTCGCAAGCCGGCTTGGATTCACCCCTCCACTTT. It translates to CASSQAGLDSPLHF.

This clonotype occurred many times. V gene TRBV6-1 combines with J gene TRBJ2-1; D may match TRBD1 or TRBD2 (5 bases each). V was pared by 2 bases and J by 6 bases, with 11 bases between. Germline V lookup: CDR1 MNHNS, CDR2 SASEGT. This CDR3 spans 14 amino acids. CDR3 sequence reads: CASSEIGARNEQFF. The CDR3 nucleotides read TGTGCCAGCAGTGAAATCGGGGCCCGCAATGAGCAGTTCTTC.

The sample holds many counts of this clonotype. V usage is TRBV7-9 and J usage is TRBJ2-7; TRBD1 is a possible D gene (5 bases). Germline V CDR1 and CDR2: SEHNR, FQNEAQ (reference sequence). V lost 4 bases, J lost 9 bases, and 10 bases lay in between. The CDR3 is made up of 11 amino acids. The CDR3 DNA sequence: TGTGCCAGCAGCTCAGGGTTCGGGCAGTACGTC. Translating gives CASSSGFGQYV.

This chain links TRBV6-2 or TRBV6-3 with TRBJ2-2; weak D call: TRBD1 (5 bases). Germline V lookup: CDR1 MNHEY, CDR2 SVGEGT. The CDR3 spans 15 residues. Deletions cut 7 bases from V and 7 bases from J, with 19 bases between. In DNA form, the CDR3 reads TGTGCCAGCACCCTAACCCCCAGGGTTGGCGGGGAGCTGTTTTTT. Amino acids: CASTLTPRVGGELFF.

The chain combines TRBV20-1 with TRBJ2-1, with D possibly being TRBD2 (5 bases). Germline V gene sequence: CDR1 DFQATT, CDR2 SNEGSKA (reference sequence). This CDR3 contains 11 residues. Trimming left V 4 bases short and J 7 bases short, with 8 bases between. The chain's CDR3 is CSAIGENEQFF. The DNA of the CDR3 is TGCAGTGCTATCGGGGAAAATGAGCAGTTCTTC.

The chain joins TRBV11-2 to TRBJ2-7, with no clear D. The V gene lost 6 bases and the J gene lost 0 bases, with 12 bases spanning the gap. The CDR3 consists of 14 residues. CDR1 is SGHAT and CDR2 is FQNNGV in the germline V gene. DNA for the CDR3: TGTGCCAGCAGTCACGCAATTAGCTCCTACGAGCAGTACTTC. Translation: CASSHAISSYEQYF.

This sequence joins TRBV6-2 or TRBV6-3 and TRBJ1-1, with 7 bases identical to TRBD1. In germline, CDR1 is MNHEY, CDR2 SVGEGT. The CDR3 is 13 residues long. The junction had 7 bases not matched to a gene; V was cut back by 5 bases and J by 7 bases. The CDR3 sequence is CASSLYRGGEAFF. DNA for the CDR3: TGTGCCAGCAGTCTTTACAGGGGCGGTGAAGCTTTCTTT.

This clonotype was seen a few times. The chain uses TRBV7-6 and TRBJ1-1; D may be TRBD1 (5 bases). The CDR3 extends over 14 amino acids. Germline CDR1 and CDR2: SGHVS and FNYEAQ. The CDR3 loop is CATGAPQLNTEAFF. The CDR3 coding sequence is TGTGCAACTGGGGCCCCCCAACTGAACACTGAAGCTTTCTTT.

This clonotype came up a few times. The rearrangement uses TRBV4-3 and TRBJ2-7; D is unclear. The length of the CDR3 is 15 residues. The germline CDR1 and CDR2 sequences are LGHNA and YSLEER. V lost 1 base and J lost 3, with 13 bases in between. The CDR3 protein is CASSQGLTDRYEQYF. CDR3 DNA sequence: TGCGCCAGCAGCCAAGGCCTAACAGATCGCTACGAGCAGTACTTC.

This chain links TRBV12-3 or TRBV12-4 with TRBJ1-2, with 10 bases fitting TRBD1. The J segment lost 4 bases and the V segment lost 5 bases, leaving 7 bases of the junction unmatched. The CDR3 consists of 15 residues. CDR3 residues: CASSPGQGEAYGYTF. The CDR3 DNA follows: TGTGCCAGCAGTCCAGGACAGGGGGAGGCCTATGGCTACACCTTC.

The rearrangement links TRBV20-1 to TRBJ2-7, with D maybe TRBD1 (6 bases). V was shortened by 3 bases and J by 4 bases, with 10 bases between the two germline ends. The germline gives CDR1 DFQATT, CDR2 SNEGSKA (reference sequence). CDR3 size: 12 residues. CDR3 DNA: TGCAGTGCTAGTACAGGGTTATACGAGCAGTACTTC. It translates to CSASTGLYEQYF.

This clonotype came up a few times. The CDR3 spells CASSQFAGVLAGSSYNEQFF. The DNA for the CDR3 is TGCGCCAGCAGCCAATTTGCCGGGGTGTTGGCGGGGAGCTCCTACAATGAGCAGTTCTTC. The chain joins TRBV4-3 to TRBJ2-1, with D possibly being TRBD2 (6 bases). The CDR3 totals 20 residues. Germline values: CDR1 LGHNA, CDR2 YSLEER. The V end was cut by 2 bases, the J end by 0 bases, with 23 bases between.

This chain links TRBV10-3 with TRBJ2-7; 7 nucleotides match TRBD2. The ends lost 10 bases at V and 3 bases at J; junction bases unmatched: 18. Germline CDR1 is ENHRY and CDR2 is SYGVKD. The CDR3 extends over 16 amino acids. The CDR3 sequence is CATAWGPSGGGYEQYV. For the CDR3, the DNA is TGTGCCACCGCCTGGGGTCCTAGCGGTGGGGGCTACGAGCAGTACGTC.

This clonotype was recorded many times. The gene calls are TRBV12-3 or TRBV12-4 and TRBJ2-7; 9 nucleotides match TRBD1. Losses at the gene ends were 1 base for V and 5 bases for J; bases not matched to a gene: 0. The CDR3 is 13 amino acids. The CDR3 reads CASSLGDRDEQYV. The CDR3 coding sequence is TGTGCCAGCAGTTTAGGGGACAGGGACGAGCAGTACGTC.

This clonotype has just a few counts. This sequence joins TRBV4-1 and TRBJ1-2; D not resolved. V gave up 3 bases and J gave up 7 bases, with 12 bases separating them. This CDR3 contains 13 residues. Germline CDR1 reads MGHRA; CDR2 reads YSYEKL. Here the CDR3 DNA reads TGCGCCAGCAGCCAGTCAAAGTCGAGTGGCTACACCTTC. Its protein is CASSQSKSSGYTF.

This clonotype was observed many times. The chain combines TRBV4-3 with TRBJ2-2, with 8 nucleotides matching TRBD2. The V and J ends lost 0 bases and 7 bases, in that order; junction bases with no gene match: 10. Germline CDR1 LGHNA, CDR2 YSLEER. This CDR3 comprises 17 residues. The CDR3: CASSQESGGLLGGELFF. CDR3 DNA sequence: TGCGCCAGCAGCCAAGAATCGGGGGGGCTTTTGGGCGGGGAGCTGTTTTTT.

The rearrangement links TRBV29-1 to TRBJ2-3; 13 nucleotides match TRBD2. This CDR3 comprises 14 residues. The germline V gene encodes CDR1 SQVTM and CDR2 ANQGSEA. V dropped 5 bases and J dropped 4; count of bases not matched to a gene: 3. In nucleotides, the CDR3 is TGCAGCGTTTCTGGGACTAGCGGGGCAGATACGCAGTATTTT. This codes for CSVSGTSGADTQYF.

Note on this clonotype: At one boundary the junction diverges from the germline segment, which might be a read error. J is TRBJ2-5 and V is TRBV5-1; 8 bases align to TRBD1. The CDR3 loop spans 14 amino acids. Germline CDR1 and CDR2: SGHRS and YFSETQ. In DNA form, the CDR3 reads TGCACCAGCAGCTCTACAGGGGGTCAAGAGACCCAGTACTTC. This translates into CTSSSTGGQETQYF.

This clonotype appeared a few times. The chain employs TRBV4-3 and TRBJ1-2; D is perhaps TRBD1 (5 bases). The germline gives CDR1 LGHNA, CDR2 YSLEER. Trimming pared 1 base from V and 7 bases from J, leaving 19 bases between. This CDR3 is built from 16 residues. CDR3 coding DNA: TGCGCCAGCAGCCAAGCAATGACAGTTCACTCCACTGGCTACACCTTC. As protein: CASSQAMTVHSTGYTF.

This clonotype was recorded a few times. V is TRBV7-2 and J is TRBJ2-5; the D call may be TRBD1 or TRBD2 (5 bases each). This CDR3 has 13 residues. In germline, CDR1 is SGHTA, CDR2 FQGNSA. V lost 4 bases and J lost 8, with 14 bases in between. The CDR3 DNA reads as TGTGCCAGCAGCTCCAGGGCCGAGGGAACCCAGTACTTC. Its translation is CASSSRAEGTQYF.

This clonotype was recorded at least ten times. The rearrangement joins TRBV7-9 to TRBJ1-1; D not certain. CDR1 is SEHNR and CDR2 is FQNEAQ in the germline V gene (reference sequence). The CDR3 consists of 13 residues. Trimming removed 2 bases at V and 1 base at J, with 5 bases between. The chain's CDR3 is CASSLQANTEAFF. The CDR3 coding sequence is TGTGCCAGCAGCTTACAGGCGAACACTGAAGCTTTCTTT.